Each of the 21 T cell receptor beta chains below was sequenced from the same sample in a study of blood T cell repertoires in COVID-19. Clones were read by immunoSEQ multiplex PCR, and TCRdb kept only the in-frame ones, dropping some. Among over 85,000 clones, about 91% were seen once, and the ten largest hold 2% to 2.5%. Input material: peripheral blood. The receptors originated from a human donor with active COVID-19. The donor label of this sample is uncertain.

The chain uses TRBV19 and TRBJ1-2; a possible D gene is TRBD1 (6 bases). The germline V gene has CDR1 LNHDA and CDR2 SQIVND (reference sequence). The germline V and J ends were trimmed by 10 bases and 5 bases, with 11 bases remaining between them. The CDR3 runs to 11 residues. CDR3 in amino acids: CATLQGYGYTF. For the CDR3, the DNA is TGTGCCACCTTACAGGGATATGGCTACACCTTC.

This chain connects TRBV6-5 to TRBJ1-4; 7 nucleotides agree with TRBD1. Per germline, CDR1 MNHEY and CDR2 SVGAGI. This CDR3 region has 14 residues. After removal of 6 bases from V and 8 bases from J, the junction contained 9 bases not matched to a gene. Here the CDR3 DNA reads TGTGCCAGCAGCCCGACAGGGACCGGGGAAAAACTGTTTTTT. This gives the protein CASSPTGTGEKLFF.

V is TRBV5-5 and J is TRBJ2-6; no reliable D call. The CDR3 runs to 16 residues. Germline V lookup: CDR1 SGHKS, CDR2 YYEKEE (reference sequence). V lost 0 bases, J lost 2 bases, and 9 bases lay in between. This chain's CDR3 is CASSLAALPGANVLTF. The CDR3 DNA reads TGTGCCAGCAGCTTGGCCGCGTTACCTGGGGCCAACGTCCTGACTTTC.

The rearrangement joins TRBV6-5 to TRBJ1-1; D possibly corresponds to TRBD1 (6 bases). Germline V gene lookup returns CDR1 MNHEY and CDR2 SVGAGI. This CDR3 contains 15 residues. V lost 0 bases, J lost 10 bases, and 18 bases lay in between. The CDR3 protein is CASSYSGAGTKGAFF. The CDR3 nucleotides are TGTGCCAGCAGTTACTCGGGCGCAGGGACAAAGGGAGCTTTCTTT.

This chain connects TRBV12-3 or TRBV12-4 to TRBJ2-2; D not resolved. The CDR3 consists of 11 residues. The germline V and J ends were trimmed by 7 bases and 6 bases, with 6 bases remaining between them. The CDR3 sequence is CASNRAGELFF. The CDR3 DNA is TGTGCCAGCAACCGGGCCGGGGAGCTGTTTTTT.

V is TRBV7-9 and J is TRBJ1-4, with 11 bases lining up with TRBD1. Looked up from germline, CDR1 is SEHNR and CDR2 is FQNEAQ (reference sequence). V was pared by 5 bases and J by 8 bases, with 10 bases of the junction left unmatched. CDR3 length: 16 residues. The CDR3 sequence is CASSHLPGQGGEKLFF. As DNA, the CDR3 is TGTGCCAGCAGCCACCTACCGGGACAGGGGGGCGAAAAACTGTTTTTT.

This chain links TRBV4-1 with TRBJ2-3; a weak D match, TRBD2 (6 bases). Trimming shortened V by 2 bases and J by 1 base, and 16 bases separated the two germline ends. The CDR3 is 17 residues long. Germline CDR1 MGHRA, CDR2 YSYEKL. CDR3 amino acids: CASSQPSSGGRTDTQYF. CDR3 DNA: TGCGCCAGCAGCCAACCCAGCTCCGGAGGGCGCACAGATACGCAGTATTTT.

The chain carries TRBV5-5 and TRBJ1-4, with 9 bases fitting TRBD1. With V trimmed by 0 bases and J by 3 bases, 3 bases remained unmatched. CDR3 length: 16 residues. Germline V gene sequence: CDR1 SGHKS, CDR2 YYEKEE (reference sequence). The CDR3 protein is CASSLDRGLPNEKLFF. The CDR3 region has the DNA TGTGCCAGCAGCTTGGACAGGGGGCTGCCTAATGAAAAACTGTTTTTT.

The V and J genes are TRBV6-5 and TRBJ2-3, with a possible D match to TRBD2 (6 bases). Trimming took off 5 bases at V and 7 bases at J, with 19 bases between the two ends. The V gene's germline CDR1 is MNHEY and CDR2 SVGAGI. The CDR3 covers 15 residues. CDR3 loop: CASSLAPDKINTQYF. As DNA, the CDR3 is TGTGCCAGCAGTCTAGCGCCGGATAAAATTAATACGCAGTATTTT.

V and J are TRBV20-1 and TRBJ1-1; D is unresolved. The germline V and J ends were trimmed by 4 bases and 6 bases, with 9 bases remaining between them. Germline values: CDR1 DFQATT, CDR2 SNEGSKA (reference sequence). The CDR3 runs 11 residues. The CDR3 here is CSATAGPEAFF. The CDR3 region has the DNA TGCAGTGCTACCGCGGGTCCTGAAGCTTTCTTT.

The chain couples TRBV6-2 or TRBV6-3 to TRBJ1-2, with TRBD1 matching over 11 bases. V shed 4 bases, J shed 4 bases, and the junction held 5 bases outside the gene matches. The CDR3 covers 15 residues. Per germline, CDR1 MNHEY and CDR2 SVGEGT. CDR3 residues: CASSFRDRGSYGYTF. CDR3 sequence (DNA): TGTGCCAGCAGTTTCCGGGACAGGGGGTCCTATGGCTACACCTTC.

This sequence joins TRBV7-5 and TRBJ1-1. TRBV7-5 is termed a pseudogene. The CDR3 loop spans 15 amino acids. The DNA of the CDR3 is TGTGCCAGATCGTCGTCTGCGGCAATGAACACTGAAGCTTTCTTT. Translating gives CARSSSAAMNTEAFF.

The chain couples TRBV3-1 (or the pseudogene TRBV3-2) to TRBJ1-1; TRBD1 aligns across 9 bases. The CDR3 extends over 17 amino acids. The J segment lost 1 base and the V segment lost 0 bases, leaving 6 bases of the junction unmatched. CDR1 is LGHDT, CDR2 YNNKEL, per germline (reference sequence). The CDR3 DNA sequence: TGTGCCAGCAGCCAAGATGGAAGGACAGGGGCGAACACTGAAGCTTTCTTT. It is translated as CASSQDGRTGANTEAFF.

The rearrangement uses TRBV28 and TRBJ1-5, with TRBD1 identical over 8 bases. The length of the CDR3 is 14 residues. After removal of 6 bases from V and 2 bases from J, the junction contained 3 bases not matched to a gene. Germline CDR1 MDHEN, CDR2 SYDVKM. The CDR3 DNA is TGTGCCAGCAGCGGGACAGGACGCAATCAGCCCCAGCATTTT. This codes for CASSGTGRNQPQHF.

This clone was recorded once. The rearrangement joins TRBV9 to TRBJ1-5; D may be TRBD1 (5 bases). The CDR3 has 15 residues. Germline-derived CDR1 and CDR2 are SGDLS and YYNGEE. V lost 1 base, J lost 5 bases, and 13 bases lay in between. The chain's CDR3 is CASSVSGEPYQPQHF. The CDR3 DNA reads as TGTGCCAGCAGCGTATCGGGGGAGCCCTATCAGCCCCAGCATTTT.

The genes are TRBV9 and TRBJ1-3, with D possibly TRBD1 on 6 matching bases. V lost 2 bases to trimming and J lost 0 bases, with 15 bases between them. CDR3 length equals 17 residues. In germline, CDR1 is SGDLS, CDR2 YYNGEE. The CDR3 loop reads CASSVEAARGSGNTIYF. CDR3 DNA sequence: TGTGCCAGCAGCGTCGAAGCGGCCAGGGGCTCTGGAAACACCATATATTTT.

The chain joins TRBV7-6 to TRBJ1-4, with 8 positions matching TRBD1. The J segment lost 0 bases and the V segment lost 6 bases, leaving 3 bases of the junction unmatched. Germline V CDR1 and CDR2: SGHVS, FNYEAQ. CDR3 length equals 15 residues. The CDR3: CASRPQGATNEKLFF. CDR3 bases: TGTGCCAGCAGGCCACAGGGGGCAACTAATGAAAAACTGTTTTTT.

V gene TRBV11-2 combines with J gene TRBJ2-7, with 7 positions matching TRBD2. The CDR3 is 17 residues long. Germline loops: CDR1 SGHAT, CDR2 FQNNGV. Trimming took 1 base from V and 2 from J; bases not matched to a gene: 11. The CDR3 coding sequence is TGTGCCAGCAGCTTAGTTTCGGCTAGCGGCATACCCTACGAGCAGTACTTC. Amino acid sequence: CASSLVSASGIPYEQYF.

This sequence joins TRBV5-6 and TRBJ2-7; D unclear. CDR1 and CDR2 from the germline V gene are SGHDT and YYEEEE. The CDR3 has 14 residues. V was shortened by 0 bases and J by 5 bases, with 12 bases between the two germline ends. The CDR3 DNA reads TGTGCCAGCAGCTTGGGGCTAGGTATGAACGAGCAGTACTTC. It yields the protein CASSLGLGMNEQYF. The whole variable domain, remainder taken from reference TRBV5-6 and TRBJ2-7, is DAGVTQSPTHLIKTRGQQVTLRCSPKSGHDTVSWYQQALGQGPQFIFQYYEEEERQRGNFPDRFSGHQFPNYSSELNVNALLLGDSALYLCASSLGLGMNEQYFGPGTRLTVT.

This chain links TRBV7-9 with TRBJ2-5, with a possible D match to TRBD1 (5 bases). The CDR3 has 14 residues. Germline V gene lookup returns CDR1 SEHNR and CDR2 FQNEAQ (reference sequence). Trimming pared 5 bases from V and 0 bases from J, leaving 10 bases between. The CDR3 loop reads CASSRIQDQETQYF. CDR3 bases: TGTGCCAGCAGCCGGATACAGGACCAAGAGACCCAGTACTTC. Variable domain in full (rest from reference TRBV7-9 and TRBJ2-5): DTGVSQNPRHKITKRGQNVTFRCDPISEHNRLYWYRQTLGQGPEFLTYFQNEAQLEKSRLLSDRFSAERPKGSFSTLEIQRTEQGDSAMYLCASSRIQDQETQYFGPGTRLLVL.

The chain recombines TRBV12-5 with TRBJ2-3; the match to TRBD2 covers 9 bases. The CDR3 consists of 20 residues. Germline V gene sequence: CDR1 LGHNT, CDR2 FRNRAP. The trim removed 6 bases at V and 4 bases at J, leaving 23 bases unmatched. CDR3: CASGTVSYSGGGFFADTQYF. For the CDR3, the DNA is TGTGCTAGTGGGACTGTTTCCTATAGCGGGGGTGGGTTTTTTGCAGATACGCAGTATTTT.